This note documents a single TCR beta chain sequence. The data derive from a study of blood T cell repertoires in COVID-19. Profiled with immunoSEQ multiplex PCR; TCRdb holds only in-frame clones, not every one. In the table there are roughly 45,000 clones, approximately 80% of which are singletons. Trimming shortened V by 3 bases and J by 10 bases, and 22 bases separated the two germline ends. Germline loops: CDR1 KGHSH, CDR2 LQKENI. The CDR3 totals 16 residues. The sequencing sample was made of peripheral blood. The chain is built from TRBV18 and TRBJ1-5; D is possibly TRBD1 (6 bases). The TCR comes from a woman aged 60-75 years with acute or convalescent COVID-19. CDR3 DNA sequence: TGTGCCAGCTCACCGTCGACAGGTGTTATCGGTCAACCCCAGCATTTT. Translation gives CASSPSTGVIGQPQHF.